A single sample gave rise to the 5 T cell receptor beta chains below, sequenced in a study of blood T cell repertoires in COVID-19 (dated by TCRdb to about 2020). Libraries came from the immunoSEQ multiplex PCR assay. This immuneACCESS table, as held by TCRdb, lists in-frame sequences with V and J called but not all clones. Of the missing ones, under half trace to an unresolved V gene in checked studies; the others have no known cause. Counted in this sample were 65,000 to 70,000 clones; 80% to 85% of them appeared once. The top ten hold about 4.4% of the sample. The sequenced material came from peripheral blood. The receptors derive from a woman in her sixties with acute or convalescent COVID-19.

The chain links TRBV20-1 to TRBJ1-2; TRBD1 agrees at 8 bases. CDR1 and CDR2 (germline): DFQATT, SNEGSKA (reference sequence). The CDR3 is 14 residues long. V trimming: 3 bases; J trimming: 5 bases; junction bases outside the gene matches: 8. In DNA, the CDR3 is TGCAGTGCTAGTGCCGGACAGGGCGCTTATGGCTACACCTTC. Protein: CSASAGQGAYGYTF.

The rearrangement links TRBV19 to TRBJ1-6; no clear D. From germline, CDR1 is LNHDA and CDR2 SQIVND (reference sequence). The CDR3 length is 16 residues. The V gene lost 5 bases and the J gene lost 0 bases, with 11 bases spanning the gap. The CDR3 spells CASSPRRGSYNSPLHF. In nucleotides, the CDR3 is TGTGCCAGTAGTCCCCGGCGGGGCTCCTATAATTCACCCCTCCACTTT.

The J gene is TRBJ2-1, the V gene TRBV11-3; D unclear. Germline CDR1 and CDR2: SGHNT and YENEEA. V was shortened by 5 bases and J by 0 bases, with 14 bases between the two germline ends. The CDR3 is 16 residues long. The CDR3 DNA is TGTGCCAGCAGCCCAAAAGACGGGTACTCCTACAATGAGCAGTTCTTC. It specifies CASSPKDGYSYNEQFF. Filled out from reference TRBV11-3 and TRBJ2-1, the complete variable domain reads EAGVVQSPRYKIIEKKQPVAFWCNPISGHNTLYWYLQNLGQGPELLIRYENEEAVDDSQLPKDRFSAERLKGVDSTLKIQPAELGDSAVYLCASSPKDGYSYNEQFFGPGTRLTVL.

The rearrangement links TRBV5-1 to TRBJ1-4; D gene ambiguous. Germline V gene lookup returns CDR1 SGHRS and CDR2 YFSETQ. This CDR3 region has 15 residues. Trimming took off 5 bases at V and 7 bases at J, with 18 bases between the two ends. The CDR3 nucleotides read TGCGCCAGCAGAGGGTCGGTTGGGGAGGTTGAAAAACTGTTTTTT. It is translated as CASRGSVGEVEKLFF. The whole variable domain, filled in from reference TRBV5-1 and TRBJ1-4, reads KAGVTQTPRYLIKTRGQQVTLSCSPISGHRSVSWYQQTPGQGLQFLFEYFSETQRNKGNFPGRFSGRQFSNSRSEMNVSTLELGDSALYLCASRGSVGEVEKLFFGSGTQLSVL.

The chain employs TRBV5-1 and TRBJ2-6, with a tentative D call TRBD2 (7 bases). CDR1 SGHRS and CDR2 YFSETQ come from the germline V gene. This CDR3 spans 17 amino acids. V gave up 5 bases and J gave up 2 bases, with 17 bases separating them. CDR3 sequence (DNA): TGCGCCAGCAGTCTACAGGGAGGGGGAACTGGGGCCAACGTCCTGACTTTC. Translated: CASSLQGGGTGANVLTF.